The clone carrying this TCR beta chain was found many times. The antigen is not known. With V trimmed by 0 bases and J by 5 bases, 7 bases remained unmatched. The CDR3 covers 16 residues. CDR1 is MNHEY and CDR2 is SVGAGI in the germline V gene. This sample is drawn from a study of tumor and adjacent non-tumor tissue in lung cancer. No cell sorting was done before RNA was extracted from the tissue. TCRbeta libraries were built with three rounds of nested PCR, modified from ARM-PCR. TCRdb processed the multiplex PCR reads anew with MiXCR; each CDR3 protein has one entry. The sample carries around 120,000 distinct CDR3 sequences, around three fifths recorded once. Study-wide results and caveats: Tumor repertoires had a smaller top 100 clone share than normal lung.

This TCR came from a man in his thirties or forties with non-small cell lung cancer. Material for sequencing was lung tumor tissue. The chain links TRBV6-5 to TRBJ2-5; 9 bases fit TRBD1. Written as DNA, the CDR3 is TGTGCCAGCAGTTACTCTCCGGGACAGGGTGTGGAGACCCAGTACTTC. The encoded protein is CASSYSPGQGVETQYF.